Listed below are T cell receptor beta chains from one sample, sequenced in a study of blood T cell repertoires in COVID-19. Data came from immunoSEQ multiplex PCR; TCRdb stores just in-frame clones and leaves some out. The data show 200,000 to 300,000 clones, about 80% seen once. The sequencing sample was made of peripheral blood. These TCRs come from an elderly woman with acute or convalescent COVID-19. The CDR3 runs from the conserved cysteine through the conserved F or W. D genes are given only for firm matches. The size entry is marked missing in some rows and otherwise reads once, few, many or a size class.

D gene: .; V gene: TRBV7-3; J gene: TRBJ1-1; clone size: .; CDR3 protein: CASSLTRTGMTEAFF; CDR3 DNA: TGTGCCAGCAGCTTAACCCGCACAGGGATGACTGAAGCTTTCTTT
D gene: .; V gene: TRBV18; J gene: TRBJ2-7; clone size: .; CDR3 protein: CASSPSTYEQYF; CDR3 DNA: TGTGCCAGCTCACCGTCCACCTACGAGCAGTACTTC
D gene: .; V gene: TRBV5-1; J gene: TRBJ1-4; clone size: .; CDR3 protein: CASTSGTINEKLFF; CDR3 DNA: TGCGCCAGCACGAGCGGGACAATCAATGAAAAACTGTTTTTT
D gene: TRBD1; V gene: TRBV11-2; J gene: TRBJ1-6; clone size: .; CDR3 protein: CASSPPGQTDRGLHF; CDR3 DNA: TGTGCCAGCAGCCCGCCGGGACAGACAGATCGTGGGCTCCACTTT
D gene: TRBD2; V gene: TRBV29-1; J gene: TRBJ2-1; clone size: few; CDR3 protein: CSVDHSSGPFNEQFF; CDR3 DNA: TGCAGCGTTGACCATTCTAGCGGGCCTTTCAATGAGCAGTTCTTC
D gene: .; V gene: TRBV11-2; J gene: TRBJ2-7; clone size: .; CDR3 protein: CASSLEGRRGPLYEQYF; CDR3 DNA: TGTGCCAGCAGCTTAGAAGGTAGGAGGGGTCCCCTCTACGAGCAGTACTTC
D gene: .; V gene: TRBV16; J gene: TRBJ1-1; clone size: .; CDR3 protein: CASSRMEGRTEAFF; CDR3 DNA: TGTGCCAGCAGCCGGATGGAGGGCCGAACTGAAGCTTTCTTT
D gene: TRBD1; V gene: TRBV2; J gene: TRBJ1-1; clone size: .; CDR3 protein: CASSLGQGNTEAFF; CDR3 DNA: TGTGCCAGCAGCCTGGGACAGGGGAACACTGAAGCTTTCTTT
D gene: TRBD1; V gene: TRBV7-2; J gene: TRBJ1-3; clone size: .; CDR3 protein: CASSPGGTARSGNTIYF; CDR3 DNA: TGTGCCAGCAGCCCAGGTGGGACAGCCCGCTCTGGAAACACCATATATTTT
D gene: TRBD1; V gene: TRBV11-2; J gene: TRBJ1-3; clone size: .; CDR3 protein: CASSDRERSGNTIYF; CDR3 DNA: TGTGCCAGCAGTGACAGGGAGAGATCTGGAAACACCATATATTTT
D gene: TRBD2; V gene: TRBV3-1/TRBV3-2; J gene: TRBJ2-5; clone size: few; CDR3 protein: CASSPSIGGGAQETQYF; CDR3 DNA: TGTGCCAGCAGCCCGAGCATCGGCGGGGGGGCCCAAGAGACCCAGTACTTC
D gene: TRBD1; V gene: TRBV18; J gene: TRBJ1-3; clone size: .; CDR3 protein: CASSRDRGPGNTIYF; CDR3 DNA: TGTGCCAGCTCACGGGACAGGGGGCCTGGAAACACCATATATTTT
D gene: TRBD1; V gene: TRBV27; J gene: TRBJ2-3; clone size: few; CDR3 protein: CASSYDRGPTDTQYF; CDR3 DNA: TGTGCCAGCAGCTATGACAGGGGGCCAACAGATACGCAGTATTTT
D gene: .; V gene: TRBV19; J gene: TRBJ2-1; clone size: .; CDR3 protein: CATTRDSYNEQFF; CDR3 DNA: TGTGCCACCACCCGGGATTCCTACAATGAGCAGTTCTTC
D gene: TRBD1; V gene: TRBV6-5; J gene: TRBJ2-3; clone size: .; CDR3 protein: CASSYSLGTGEDTQYF; CDR3 DNA: TGTGCCAGCAGTTACTCCTTAGGGACAGGGGAAGATACGCAGTATTTT
D gene: TRBD1; V gene: TRBV18; J gene: TRBJ1-5; clone size: .; CDR3 protein: CASSPDRANQPQHF; CDR3 DNA: TGTGCCAGCTCACCCGACAGGGCCAATCAGCCCCAGCATTTT
D gene: .; V gene: TRBV9; J gene: TRBJ2-2; clone size: .; CDR3 protein: CASSVLPGRSTGELFF; CDR3 DNA: TGTGCCAGCAGCGTACTCCCAGGGAGGAGCACCGGGGAGCTGTTTTTT
D gene: .; V gene: TRBV11-2; J gene: TRBJ1-1; clone size: .; CDR3 protein: CASSLDGTPGRAFF; CDR3 DNA: TGTGCCAGCAGCTTAGATGGAACCCCAGGAAGGGCTTTCTTT
D gene: TRBD1; V gene: TRBV28; J gene: TRBJ1-2; clone size: few; CDR3 protein: CASSPGDRGPNYGYTF; CDR3 DNA: TGTGCCAGCAGTCCCGGTGACAGGGGGCCTAACTATGGCTACACCTTC
D gene: .; V gene: TRBV10-3; J gene: TRBJ2-1; clone size: .; CDR3 protein: CAISESGAGQFF; CDR3 DNA: TGTGCCATCAGTGAGTCGGGAGCAGGGCAGTTCTTC
D gene: TRBD1; V gene: TRBV29-1; J gene: TRBJ1-1; clone size: .; CDR3 protein: CSVADRGNTEAFF; CDR3 DNA: TGCAGCGTGGCAGACAGGGGTAACACTGAAGCTTTCTTT
D gene: .; V gene: TRBV4-2; J gene: TRBJ1-2; clone size: few; CDR3 protein: CASSQDAWGLTNYGYTF; CDR3 DNA: TGTGCCAGCAGCCAAGACGCTTGGGGACTGACGAACTATGGCTACACCTTC